Following are 28 T cell receptor beta chains from one sample sequenced in a study of high-grade serous ovarian cancer treatment subgroups. Repertoires were generated with immunoSEQ multiplex PCR, while TCRdb's copy carries only in-frame clones and drops some. The table includes about 16,000 clones, approximately 70% detected once. Tumor tissue was taken before any definitive surgery or chemotherapy was given. Sequencing was done on a sample of tumor tissue. The receptors originated from a human donor with high-grade serous ovarian cancer.

The V call is TRBV6-5, the J call TRBJ1-2; D is undetermined. The CDR3 runs to 15 residues. The V and J ends lost 4 bases and 4 bases respectively, with 16 bases between them. Looked up from germline, CDR1 is MNHEY and CDR2 is SVGAGI. CDR3 sequence: CASSSPGEFGYGYTF. CDR3 DNA: TGTGCCAGCAGTTCCCCCGGCGAGTTTGGCTATGGCTACACCTTC.

This clone showed up just once. The rearrangement links TRBV5-4 to TRBJ2-5; either TRBD1 or TRBD2 may fit D (5 bases each). The CDR3 length is 15 residues. Germline lookup yields CDR1 SGHNT and CDR2 YYREEE (reference sequence). V dropped 2 bases and J dropped 5 bases, with 16 bases sitting between them. CDR3 nucleotide sequence: TGTGCCAGCAGCTTCGGGGCAGGGACGATGGAGACCCAGTACTTC. Protein: CASSFGAGTMETQYF. Filled out from reference TRBV5-4 and TRBJ2-5, the complete variable domain reads ETGVTQSPTHLIKTRGQQVTLRCSSQSGHNTVSWYQQALGQGPQFIFQYYREEENGRGNFPPRFSGLQFPNYSSELNVNALELDDSALYLCASSFGAGTMETQYFGPGTRLLVL.

This chain uses TRBV9 with TRBJ1-6; tentatively, D is TRBD1 (6 bases). Per germline, CDR1 SGDLS and CDR2 YYNGEE. The V gene lost 7 bases and the J gene lost 4 bases, with 15 bases spanning the gap. The CDR3 sequence is 15 residues long. CDR3 in DNA: TGTGCCAGCGGGGGGGCAGGCGTATATAATTCACCCCTCCACTTT. It translates to CASGGAGVYNSPLHF.

This clone was detected only a few times. J is TRBJ1-6 and V is TRBV6-5; D gene unclear. Germline CDR1 reads MNHEY; CDR2 reads SVGAGI. The CDR3 loop spans 15 amino acids. The ends were cut back, 4 bases at V and 8 bases at J, with 15 bases in the middle. The CDR3 here is CASSSQAGDYSPLHF. The CDR3 DNA reads TGTGCCAGCAGTTCCCAGGCAGGTGACTATTCACCCCTCCACTTT.

This clone was detected only a few times. The chain employs TRBV15 and TRBJ2-7; no firm D call. CDR1 LNHNV and CDR2 YYDKDF come from the germline V gene (reference sequence). There are 12 residues in the CDR3. V was cut by 3 bases and J by 7 bases, with 10 bases left in between. CDR3 nucleotides: TGTGCCACCAGCAGGGCCCCTGGGGAGCAGTACTTC. Translated: CATSRAPGEQYF.

The chain combines TRBV19 with TRBJ2-1; D perhaps matches TRBD1 (6 bases). Trimming cost V 8 bases and J 1 base, with 12 bases left between them. There are 14 residues in the CDR3. The germline V gene has CDR1 LNHDA and CDR2 SQIVND (reference sequence). This chain's CDR3 is CASSTGPSYNEQFF. In DNA form, the CDR3 reads TGTGCCAGTTCAACAGGGCCTTCCTACAATGAGCAGTTCTTC.

This chain uses TRBV7-2 with TRBJ2-5, with D perhaps TRBD1 or TRBD2 (5 bases each). The CDR3 extends over 16 amino acids. With 5 bases removed from V and 5 bases from J, the gap between germline ends came to 21 bases. CDR1 and CDR2 (germline): SGHTA, FQGNSA. The CDR3 is CASSQGPLRFGETQYF. CDR3 sequence (DNA): TGTGCCAGCAGCCAGGGACCCCTGCGGTTTGGGGAGACCCAGTACTTC. Filled out from reference TRBV7-2 and TRBJ2-5, the complete variable domain reads GAGVSQSPSNKVTEKGKDVELRCDPISGHTALYWYRQSLGQGLEFLIYFQGNSAPDKSGLPSDRFSAERTGGSVSTLTIQRTQQEDSAVYLCASSQGPLRFGETQYFGPGTRLLVL.

The chain carries TRBV7-8 and TRBJ2-5, with D possibly TRBD2 on 6 matching bases. V gave up 8 bases and J gave up 2 bases, with 9 bases separating them. Germline CDR1 SGHVS, CDR2 FQNEAQ. The length of the CDR3 is 12 residues. CDR3 nucleotides: TGTGCCAGCGGGGGGAGACAAGAGACCCAGTACTTC. It specifies CASGGRQETQYF.

The chain couples TRBV5-6 to TRBJ2-1; D gene ambiguous. The CDR3 has 14 residues. Germline CDR1 and CDR2: SGHDT and YYEEEE. V was trimmed by 1 base and J by 9 bases, leaving 14 bases between them. CDR3 sequence (DNA): TGTGCCAGCAGCTTGTTGAACCACCCGGTTGAGCAGTTCTTC. This gives the protein CASSLLNHPVEQFF. Using reference TRBV5-6 and TRBJ2-1 for the parts outside the CDR3, the full variable domain is DAGVTQSPTHLIKTRGQQVTLRCSPKSGHDTVSWYQQALGQGPQFIFQYYEEEERQRGNFPDRFSGHQFPNYSSELNVNALLLGDSALYLCASSLLNHPVEQFFGPGTRLTVL.

V usage is TRBV19 and J usage is TRBJ1-3; D might be TRBD1 (5 bases). Germline V lookup: CDR1 LNHDA, CDR2 SQIVND (reference sequence). This CDR3 region has 14 residues. Between the trimmed V and J ends, which lost 5 bases and 3 bases, there was a span of 11 bases. CDR3 bases: TGTGCCAGTAGTTTCGGGGACGGTGGAAACACCATATATTTT. It codes for CASSFGDGGNTIYF.

This clone has more than one count but fewer than ten. Other DNA sequences within the sample encode an identical CDR3. This chain links TRBV29-1 with TRBJ1-2, with 7 bases fitting TRBD1. Germline CDR1 is SQVTM and CDR2 is ANQGSEA. The CDR3 covers 13 residues. With V trimmed by 6 bases and J by 2 bases, 6 bases remained unmatched. CDR3 nucleotides: TGCAGCGTGGGGGACAGCGTAAACTATGGCTACACCTTC. The encoded protein is CSVGDSVNYGYTF.

J is TRBJ1-6 and V is TRBV28; TRBD1 might be the D (6 bases). This CDR3 has 15 residues. V lost 6 bases and J lost 5, with 14 bases in between. Germline assignment: CDR1 MDHEN and CDR2 SYDVKM. The CDR3 region has the DNA TGTGCCAGCAGATTACCACAGGGTCATAATTCACCCCTCCACTTT. Amino acids: CASRLPQGHNSPLHF.

V gene TRBV19 combines with J gene TRBJ1-1; no clear D gene. Trimming shortened V by 5 bases and J by 5 bases, and 12 bases separated the two germline ends. The CDR3 length is 13 residues. CDR1 is LNHDA, CDR2 SQIVND, per germline (reference sequence). The CDR3 DNA reads as TGTGCCAGTAGTTTCGCCGGAAGGACTGAAGCTTTCTTT. This gives the protein CASSFAGRTEAFF.

The V gene is TRBV11-1, the J gene TRBJ2-1; 10 positions agree with TRBD2. V was pared by 1 base and J by 7 bases, with 1 base of the junction left unmatched. The CDR3 extends over 14 amino acids. Germline V gene sequence: CDR1 SGHAT, CDR2 FQDESV (reference sequence). This CDR3 reads CASSLVSGGNEQFF. CDR3 coding DNA: TGTGCCAGCAGCTTAGTTAGCGGGGGGAATGAGCAGTTCTTC.

The rearrangement links TRBV27 to TRBJ1-1, with 7 bases that match TRBD1. V lost 0 bases and J lost 4; bases outside the gene matches: 8. This CDR3 spans 16 amino acids. Germline CDR1 is MNHEY and CDR2 is SMNVEV (reference sequence). In DNA, the CDR3 is TGTGCCAGCAGTTTATCAGGGGGCGCGGGGAGCACTGAAGCTTTCTTT. As protein: CASSLSGGAGSTEAFF.

V is TRBV5-4 and J is TRBJ1-4, with D unclear. In germline, CDR1 is SGHNT, CDR2 YYREEE (reference sequence). Trimming removed 5 bases at V and 2 bases at J, with 13 bases between. The CDR3 consists of 15 residues. The CDR3 coding sequence is TGTGCCAGCAGGAGCGCCCGGGAGACTAATGAAAAACTGTTTTTT. Amino acid sequence: CASRSARETNEKLFF.

Details on this clone: Other DNA sequences in this sample translate to the same CDR3. This rearrangement joins TRBV4-3 to TRBJ2-3; no firm D call. CDR1 is LGHNA, CDR2 YSLEER, per germline. V was clipped by 0 bases and J by 6 bases, with 10 bases between them. CDR3 length: 14 residues. The CDR3 coding sequence is TGCGCCAGCAGCCAAGACCTAAGCCCGGATACGCAGTATTTT. Encoded protein: CASSQDLSPDTQYF.

The rearrangement joins TRBV7-8 to TRBJ1-3; D might be TRBD1 (6 bases). Germline CDR1 and CDR2: SGHVS and FQNEAQ. The germline V and J ends were trimmed by 5 bases and 4 bases, with 12 bases remaining between them. The CDR3 has 14 amino acids. For the CDR3, the DNA is TGTGCCAGCAGCCGCCTCACAGGGGGAAACACCATATATTTT. Its protein is CASSRLTGGNTIYF.

This clone occurred a few times. The V call is TRBV11-2, the J call TRBJ2-2; 8 bases align to TRBD2. The CDR3 consists of 14 residues. The V gene end was trimmed by 4 bases and the J gene end by 3 bases; junction bases not matched to a gene: 1. Germline V gene lookup returns CDR1 SGHAT and CDR2 FQNNGV. Written as DNA, the CDR3 is TGTGCCAGCAGCTGGGGACTAGACACCGGGGAGCTGTTTTTT. Protein: CASSWGLDTGELFF.

This chain joins TRBV19 and TRBJ1-3, with D unclear. This CDR3 comprises 15 residues. CDR1 and CDR2 (germline): LNHDA, SQIVND (reference sequence). Trimming shortened V by 6 bases and J by 1 base, and 13 bases separated the two germline ends. CDR3 DNA sequence: TGTGCCAGTAGCACCCAGGACTTATCTGGAAACACCATATATTTT. It specifies CASSTQDLSGNTIYF.

The rearrangement uses TRBV10-3 and TRBJ2-6; D is unclear. Trimming pared 6 bases from V and 0 bases from J, leaving 12 bases between. Germline V gene data show CDR1 as ENHRY and CDR2 as SYGVKD. The CDR3 has 16 amino acids. CDR3 region: CAISRASSSGANVLTF. The CDR3 DNA follows: TGTGCCATCAGCCGGGCCTCATCCTCTGGGGCCAACGTCCTGACTTTC.

The chain uses TRBV27 and TRBJ1-3; D might be TRBD1 (5 bases). The CDR3 consists of 15 residues. CDR1 and CDR2 (germline): MNHEY, SMNVEV (reference sequence). V was clipped by 2 bases and J by 0 bases, with 8 bases between them. The CDR3 loop is CASSLKGSSGNTIYF. The CDR3 region has the DNA TGTGCCAGCAGTTTAAAGGGGAGCTCTGGAAACACCATATATTTT.

The J gene is TRBJ2-5, the V gene TRBV20-1, with no clear D. CDR1 and CDR2 from the germline V gene are DFQATT and SNEGSKA (reference sequence). The V end was cut by 7 bases, the J end by 3 bases, with 9 bases between. The CDR3 is 11 amino acids. The CDR3 region is CSGALKETQYF. CDR3 nucleotide sequence: TGCAGTGGAGCGCTAAAAGAGACCCAGTACTTC.

This chain uses TRBV6-6 with TRBJ2-7; D uncertain. With 6 bases removed from V and 2 bases from J, the gap between germline ends came to 8 bases. This CDR3 spans 12 amino acids. Germline V gives CDR1 MNHNY, CDR2 SVGAGI (reference sequence). CDR3 in amino acids: CASSPSPYEQYF. CDR3 coding DNA: TGTGCCAGCAGCCCTTCACCCTACGAGCAGTACTTC.

V usage is TRBV4-3 and J usage is TRBJ1-5; no clear D. From germline, CDR1 is LGHNA and CDR2 YSLEER. This CDR3 is built from 16 residues. Between the trimmed V and J ends, which lost 0 bases and 7 bases, there was a span of 16 bases. The CDR3 spells CASSQDTSGGGQPQHF. CDR3 nucleotides: TGCGCCAGCAGCCAAGATACATCGGGAGGTGGACAGCCCCAGCATTTT.

The CDR3 DNA follows: TGTGCCTTGAACCGGGACGGCAGCTCCTACGAGCAGTACTTC. It codes for CALNRDGSSYEQYF. V is TRBV30 and J is TRBJ2-7; D tentatively reads TRBD1 or TRBD2 (5 bases each). Germline CDR1 reads GTSNPN; CDR2 reads SVGIG (reference sequence). The CDR3 runs to 14 residues. Trimming removed 7 bases at V and 0 bases at J, with 16 bases between.

V and J are TRBV5-4 and TRBJ2-1, with TRBD2 matching 9 bases. The CDR3 has 14 residues. The V segment lost 5 bases and the J segment 9 bases; nucleotides outside the gene matches: 9. Germline assignment: CDR1 SGHNT and CDR2 YYREEE (reference sequence). This CDR3 is CASSRELAGIEQFF. The CDR3 nucleotides read TGTGCCAGCAGTCGCGAACTAGCGGGCATTGAGCAGTTCTTC.

The chain recombines TRBV10-3 with TRBJ2-7, with D possibly matching TRBD1 (6 bases). V was shortened by 4 bases and J by 4 bases, with 11 bases between the two germline ends. CDR1 is ENHRY, CDR2 SYGVKD, per germline. CDR3 length equals 13 residues. This CDR3 is CAISAGDGYEQYF. The CDR3 coding sequence is TGTGCCATCAGTGCAGGGGACGGGTACGAGCAGTACTTC.